Listed below are T cell receptor beta chains from one sample, sequenced in a study of beta chain features in type 1 diabetes. Profiling relied on immunoSEQ multiplex PCR, and the TCRdb table lists in-frame clones only, not all of them. In the table there are around 140,000 clones, around 10% of which are singletons. The sequencing sample was made of central memory CD4+ T cells from blood. The receptors stem from a man aged 25-45 years with type 1 diabetes. The CDR3 runs from the conserved cysteine through the conserved F or W. Fields, in order: V gene, D gene, clone size, J gene, CDR3 protein, CDR3 DNA. The D gene is left open where the match is weak. Rows may omit the clone size; those that give it use once, few, many or a size class.

v_gene: TRBV28; d_gene: NA; abundance: few; j_gene: TRBJ1-2; CDR3aa: CASSATGRGYGYTF; CDR3nt: TGTGCCAGCAGTGCAACCGGGAGGGGCTATGGCTACACCTTC
v_gene: TRBV30; d_gene: NA; abundance: NA; j_gene: TRBJ1-1; CDR3aa: CAWEAGAEAFF; CDR3nt: TGTGCCTGGGAAGCAGGGGCCGAAGCTTTCTTT
v_gene: TRBV5-8; d_gene: NA; abundance: few; j_gene: TRBJ1-5; CDR3aa: CASSLGQYNQPQHF; CDR3nt: TGTGCCAGCAGCTTGGGTCAGTACAATCAGCCCCAGCATTTT
v_gene: TRBV5-1; d_gene: NA; abundance: NA; j_gene: TRBJ2-1; CDR3aa: CASSTTIGGPKSNEQFF; CDR3nt: TGCGCCAGCAGCACAACAATCGGGGGGCCTAAATCTAATGAGCAGTTCTTC
v_gene: TRBV2; d_gene: TRBD1; abundance: NA; j_gene: TRBJ1-6; CDR3aa: CASNPGGLHNSPLHF; CDR3nt: TGTGCCAGCAACCCAGGGGGGCTTCATAATTCACCCCTCCACTTT
v_gene: TRBV21-1; d_gene: NA; abundance: NA; j_gene: TRBJ1-1; CDR3aa: CAGNRATEAFF; CDR3nt: TGTGCCGGGAACAGGGCCACTGAAGCTTTCTTT
v_gene: TRBV7-2; d_gene: TRBD1; abundance: NA; j_gene: TRBJ1-4; CDR3aa: CASSLGGQGGEKLFF; CDR3nt: TGTGCCAGCAGCTTAGGAGGACAGGGGGGAGAAAAACTGTTTTTT
v_gene: TRBV2; d_gene: NA; abundance: NA; j_gene: TRBJ1-5; CDR3aa: CASGSGSNQPQHF; CDR3nt: TGTGCCAGCGGATCGGGGAGCAATCAGCCCCAGCATTTT
v_gene: TRBV28; d_gene: NA; abundance: few; j_gene: TRBJ1-4; CDR3aa: CASSTTSEKLFF; CDR3nt: TGTGCCAGCAGTACGACAAGTGAAAAACTGTTTTTT
v_gene: TRBV6-6; d_gene: TRBD1; abundance: NA; j_gene: TRBJ1-2; CDR3aa: CASSLQGISGGYTF; CDR3nt: TGTGCCAGCAGCCTACAGGGGATCTCGGGTGGCTACACCTTC
v_gene: TRBV7-8; d_gene: NA; abundance: NA; j_gene: TRBJ1-2; CDR3aa: CASSDNSYGYTF; CDR3nt: TGTGCCAGCAGCGACAACAGCTATGGCTACACCTTC
v_gene: TRBV28; d_gene: TRBD1; abundance: few; j_gene: TRBJ2-7; CDR3aa: CASSRPNLGGNEQYF; CDR3nt: TGTGCCAGCAGTCGTCCTAATCTAGGGGGCAACGAGCAGTACTTC
v_gene: TRBV25-1; d_gene: TRBD2; abundance: few; j_gene: TRBJ2-3; CDR3aa: CASSTAGLGTDTQYF; CDR3nt: TGTGCCAGCAGTACTGCCGGACTAGGAACAGATACGCAGTATTTT
v_gene: TRBV9; d_gene: NA; abundance: NA; j_gene: TRBJ1-1; CDR3aa: CASSVAGNTEAFF; CDR3nt: TGTGCCAGCAGCGTAGCCGGGAACACTGAAGCTTTCTTT
v_gene: TRBV28; d_gene: NA; abundance: NA; j_gene: TRBJ1-1; CDR3aa: CASIPPRGFTEAFF; CDR3nt: TGTGCCAGCATTCCCCCCAGGGGCTTCACTGAAGCTTTCTTT
v_gene: TRBV19; d_gene: NA; abundance: NA; j_gene: TRBJ1-1; CDR3aa: CASTVNMGDTEAFF; CDR3nt: TGTGCCAGTACGGTTAATATGGGAGACACTGAAGCTTTCTTT